This entry lists 24 T cell receptor beta chains sequenced from one sample in a study of OX40 agonist ivuxolimab in advanced cancers. The table came from immunoSEQ multiplex PCR; TCRdb's copy has only in-frame clones and leaves some out. The sample has tens of thousands of clones, about nine tenths seen once; the top ten hold 15% to 20%. Source: CD4+ or CD8+ T cells sorted from blood, taken in a trial of the OX40 agonist ivuxolimab. Source of these receptors: an adult with an advanced solid tumor such as melanoma, head and neck, liver or kidney cancer.

J is TRBJ2-2 and V is TRBV6-5, with 7 bases fitting TRBD2. Germline V gene sequence: CDR1 MNHEY, CDR2 SVGAGI. The CDR3 runs 14 residues. The J segment lost 7 bases and the V segment lost 9 bases, leaving 11 bases of the junction unmatched. CDR3 nucleotides: TGTGCCAGTCATGGGAGCGGGGTAATCGGGGAGCTGTTTTTT. This gives the protein CASHGSGVIGELFF.

The CDR3 sequence is CASSQDMLIRNTGELFF. In DNA, the CDR3 is TGCGCCAGCAGCCAAGATATGCTGATAAGAAACACCGGGGAGCTGTTTTTT. The chain combines TRBV4-1 with TRBJ2-2; D remains unclear. The V gene lost 0 bases and the J gene lost 2 bases, with 13 bases spanning the gap. CDR3 length equals 17 residues. Germline CDR1 and CDR2: MGHRA and YSYEKL.

The J gene is TRBJ2-6, the V gene TRBV27; no definite D call. The CDR3 totals 15 residues. Germline CDR1 reads MNHEY; CDR2 reads SMNVEV (reference sequence). Trimming left V 3 bases short and J 0 bases short, with 6 bases between. CDR3 sequence (DNA): TGTGCCAGCAGTTTGGCAGGCTCTGGGGCCAACGTCCTGACTTTC. Protein product: CASSLAGSGANVLTF.

The rearrangement uses TRBV15 and TRBJ1-1; D is possibly TRBD1 (6 bases). V was clipped by 5 bases and J by 3 bases, with 13 bases between them. CDR1 LNHNV and CDR2 YYDKDF come from the germline V gene (reference sequence). The CDR3 loop spans 14 amino acids. The CDR3 region is CATSRGGSDTEAFF. DNA of the CDR3: TGTGCCACCAGCCGAGGGGGGAGTGACACTGAAGCTTTCTTT. Filled out from reference TRBV15 and TRBJ1-1, the complete variable domain reads DAMVIQNPRYQVTQFGKPVTLSCSQTLNHNVMYWYQQKSSQAPKLLFHYYDKDFNNEADTPDNFQSRRPNTSFCFLDIRSPGLGDTAMYLCATSRGGSDTEAFFGQGTRLTVV.

J is TRBJ1-2 and V is TRBV14; D unresolved. V gave up 4 bases and J gave up 8 bases, with 11 bases separating them. This CDR3 region has 12 residues. From germline, CDR1 is SGHDN and CDR2 FVKESK. The CDR3 DNA sequence: TGTGCCAGCAGCCCTAACGGGAGGGGCTACACCTTC. It yields the protein CASSPNGRGYTF.

The chain has TRBV29-1 and TRBJ2-2, with D perhaps assigned TRBD1 or TRBD2 (6 bases each). The germline V gene encodes CDR1 SQVTM and CDR2 ANQGSEA. Trimming shortened V by 5 bases and J by 7 bases, and 11 bases separated the two germline ends. This CDR3 comprises 12 residues. The CDR3 region has the DNA TGCAGCGTTCATGGAGGGGGCGGGGAGCTGTTTTTT. Translation gives CSVHGGGGELFF.

V is TRBV6-5 and J is TRBJ2-2, with D perhaps being TRBD1 or TRBD2 (5 bases each). CDR1 and CDR2 from the germline V gene are MNHEY and SVGAGI. V was cut by 4 bases and J by 8 bases, with 8 bases left in between. This CDR3 has 12 residues. The DNA of the CDR3 is TGTGCCAGCAGTTTTGAGGGGGGGGAGCTGTTTTTT. This codes for CASSFEGGELFF.

The chain joins TRBV6-5 to TRBJ1-6; D not certain. Trimming removed 0 bases at V and 10 bases at J, with 7 bases between. From germline, CDR1 is MNHEY and CDR2 SVGAGI. This CDR3 comprises 13 residues. CDR3 DNA: TGTGCCAGCAGTTACTCTACAGTCTCACCCCTCCACTTT. Its translation: CASSYSTVSPLHF.

The chain recombines TRBV6-1 with TRBJ2-6, with D hard to call. The CDR3 covers 13 residues. Germline CDR1 is MNHNS and CDR2 is SASEGT. The V and J ends lost 2 bases and 10 bases respectively, with 9 bases between them. CDR3 sequence reads: CASSESLSNVLTF. The CDR3 DNA sequence: TGTGCCAGCAGTGAAAGTTTGTCGAACGTCCTGACTTTC.

The rearrangement joins TRBV27 to TRBJ1-1, with D maybe TRBD1 (5 bases). Trimming left V 3 bases short and J 0 bases short, with 11 bases between. CDR1 is MNHEY, CDR2 SMNVEV, per germline (reference sequence). This CDR3 has 15 amino acids. CDR3 in amino acids: CASSLDQGLNTEAFF. The CDR3 DNA is TGTGCCAGCAGTTTGGATCAGGGATTGAACACTGAAGCTTTCTTT.

This rearrangement joins TRBV7-9 to TRBJ2-1; 8 nucleotides agree with TRBD2. This CDR3 comprises 15 residues. CDR1 is SEHNR and CDR2 is FQNEAQ in the germline V gene (reference sequence). The V gene end was trimmed by 2 bases and the J gene end by 6 bases; junction bases not matched to a gene: 6. The CDR3, as DNA: TGTGCCAGCAGCTTAACGGGGGGGCAGTTCAATGAGCAGTTCTTC. This gives the protein CASSLTGGQFNEQFF.

This clone has just one count. V is TRBV21-1 and J is TRBJ2-5; the table assigns TRBD1, which was not confirmed against the DNA. TRBV21-1 represents a pseudogene. The CDR3 runs 15 residues. The chain's CDR3 is CASSPLTGSGETQYF. CDR3 nucleotides: TGTGCCAGCAGCCCCCTGACAGGGAGTGGGGAGACCCAGTACTTC.

The rearrangement links TRBV13 to TRBJ2-3, with 11 bases lining up with TRBD2. Germline CDR1 is PRHDT and CDR2 is FYEKMQ (reference sequence). This CDR3 has 18 amino acids. After removal of 5 bases from V and 1 base from J, the junction contained 11 bases not matched to a gene. CDR3 sequence (DNA): TGTGCCAGCAGCGCCGCACTAGCGGGGGCTGAAGGCACAGATACGCAGTATTTT. Protein product: CASSAALAGAEGTDTQYF. The full variable domain, in which reference TRBV13 and TRBJ2-3 provide the parts outside the CDR3, is AAGVIQSPRHLIKEKRETATLKCYPIPRHDTVYWYQQGPGQDPQFLISFYEKMQSDKGSIPDRFSAQQFSDYHSELNMSSLELGDSALYFCASSAALAGAEGTDTQYFGPGTRLTVL.

This chain links TRBV9 with TRBJ2-3, with D possibly being TRBD2 (5 bases). From germline, CDR1 is SGDLS and CDR2 YYNGEE. This CDR3 spans 14 amino acids. V gave up 6 bases and J gave up 13 bases, with 24 bases separating them. CDR3 amino acids: CASNLEGDYLVEYF. CDR3 DNA sequence: TGTGCCAGCAATCTTGAAGGAGACTACCTCGTGGAGTATTTT.

V gene TRBV27 combines with J gene TRBJ1-4, with TRBD1 matching over 7 bases. Germline CDR1 reads MNHEY; CDR2 reads SMNVEV (reference sequence). After removal of 5 bases from V and 0 bases from J, the junction contained 12 bases not matched to a gene. There are 18 residues in the CDR3. The CDR3 is CASSPGTALYATNEKLFF. The CDR3 nucleotides read TGTGCCAGCAGTCCAGGGACAGCTCTTTATGCAACTAATGAAAAACTGTTTTTT.

The genes are TRBV7-2 and TRBJ2-5; D unresolved. The germline CDR1 and CDR2 sequences are SGHTA and FQGNSA. The length of the CDR3 is 14 residues. Trimming stripped 5 bases from V and 4 bases from J, with 14 bases between. The CDR3 nucleotides are TGTGCCAGCAGCCCACCCAACGGACGAGAGACCCAGTACTTC. The encoded protein is CASSPPNGRETQYF. Variable domain in full (rest from reference TRBV7-2 and TRBJ2-5): GAGVSQSPSNKVTEKGKDVELRCDPISGHTALYWYRQSLGQGLEFLIYFQGNSAPDKSGLPSDRFSAERTGGSVSTLTIQRTQQEDSAVYLCASSPPNGRETQYFGPGTRLLVL.

This clone has just one count. The V and J genes are TRBV4-2 and TRBJ1-1; a possible D gene is TRBD1 (6 bases). The length of the CDR3 is 11 residues. V shed 4 bases and J shed 8 bases, with 8 bases lying between them. In germline, CDR1 is LGHNA, CDR2 YNFKEQ. The CDR3 spells CASSLGTEAFF. The CDR3 coding sequence is TGTGCCAGCAGCCTAGGGACAGAAGCTTTCTTT.

The rearrangement links TRBV27 to TRBJ1-5; D possibly corresponds to TRBD1 (6 bases). CDR3 length equals 13 residues. Germline CDR1 and CDR2: MNHEY and SMNVEV (reference sequence). Trimming took off 2 bases at V and 4 bases at J, with 6 bases between the two ends. CDR3 nucleotides: TGTGCCAGCAGTTTAGACAGGAATCAGCCCCAGCATTTT. Protein: CASSLDRNQPQHF.

This chain connects TRBV28 to TRBJ1-2, with 9 bases that match TRBD1. The ends lost 3 bases at V and 4 bases at J; junction bases unmatched: 3. The CDR3 is 14 amino acids. CDR1 and CDR2 (germline): MDHEN, SYDVKM. CDR3 in DNA: TGTGCCAGCAGTTTGCGACAGGGGGGCTATGGCTACACCTTC. Translation: CASSLRQGGYGYTF.

The CDR3 coding sequence is TGTGCCAGCAGCCAAGAGTTGGGGTTGTGGGATACGCAGTATTTT. It specifies CASSQELGLWDTQYF. J is TRBJ2-3 and V is TRBV4-2; D remains unclear. V dropped 0 bases and J dropped 6 bases, with 13 bases sitting between them. This CDR3 comprises 15 residues. Germline assignment: CDR1 LGHNA and CDR2 YNFKEQ.

The chain employs TRBV7-2 and TRBJ2-5; no clear D. Germline lookup yields CDR1 SGHTA and CDR2 FQGNSA. Trimming stripped 3 bases from V and 5 bases from J, with 10 bases between. This CDR3 is built from 13 residues. The CDR3 coding sequence is TGTGCCAGCAGCTTCCAACAGTGGGAGACCCAGTACTTC. The encoded protein is CASSFQQWETQYF.

This sequence joins TRBV27 and TRBJ2-1; 11 bases line up with TRBD1. The V gene's germline CDR1 is MNHEY and CDR2 SMNVEV (reference sequence). V was pared by 5 bases and J by 4 bases, with 7 bases of the junction left unmatched. This CDR3 is built from 16 residues. As DNA, the CDR3 is TGTGCCAGCAGTCTTTACCGGGACAGGGGGTACAATGAGCAGTTCTTC. Amino acids: CASSLYRDRGYNEQFF.

The chain has TRBV27 and TRBJ1-1; 8 positions agree with TRBD1. Per germline, CDR1 MNHEY and CDR2 SMNVEV (reference sequence). CDR3 size: 15 residues. V lost 3 bases to trimming and J lost 0 bases; unmatched junction nucleotides: 3. The CDR3 loop is CASSFGTGMNTEAFF. CDR3 nucleotide sequence: TGTGCCAGCAGTTTTGGGACAGGCATGAACACTGAAGCTTTCTTT.

The V gene is TRBV9, the J gene TRBJ1-1; D not certain. The V end lost 3 bases, the J end lost 1 base, and 4 bases lay between the germline ends. CDR1 is SGDLS and CDR2 is YYNGEE in the germline V gene. The CDR3 is made up of 12 amino acids. As DNA, the CDR3 is TGTGCCAGCAGCGGCGAGAACACTGAAGCTTTCTTT. This sequence encodes CASSGENTEAFF.